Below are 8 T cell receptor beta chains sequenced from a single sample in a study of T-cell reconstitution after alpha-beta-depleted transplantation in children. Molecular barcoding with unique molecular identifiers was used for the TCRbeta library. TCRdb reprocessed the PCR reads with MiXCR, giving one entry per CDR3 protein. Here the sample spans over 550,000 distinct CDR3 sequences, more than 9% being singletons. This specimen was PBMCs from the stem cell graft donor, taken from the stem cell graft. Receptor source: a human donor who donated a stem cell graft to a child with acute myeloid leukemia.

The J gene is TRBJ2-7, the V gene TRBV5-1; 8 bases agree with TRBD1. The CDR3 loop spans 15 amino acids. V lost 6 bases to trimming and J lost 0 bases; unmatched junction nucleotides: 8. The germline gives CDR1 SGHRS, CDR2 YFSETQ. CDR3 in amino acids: CASTGTGSSSYEQYF. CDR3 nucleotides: TGCGCCAGCACCGGGACAGGAAGCAGCTCCTACGAGCAGTACTTC.

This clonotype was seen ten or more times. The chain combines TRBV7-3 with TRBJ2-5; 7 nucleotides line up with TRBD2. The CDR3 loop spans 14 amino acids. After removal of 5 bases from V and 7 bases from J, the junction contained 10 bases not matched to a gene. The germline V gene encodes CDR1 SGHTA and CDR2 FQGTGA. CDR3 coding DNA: TGTGCCAGCAGCCCCGGGCTAGCGGCCGGGACCCAGTACTTC. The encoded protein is CASSPGLAAGTQYF.

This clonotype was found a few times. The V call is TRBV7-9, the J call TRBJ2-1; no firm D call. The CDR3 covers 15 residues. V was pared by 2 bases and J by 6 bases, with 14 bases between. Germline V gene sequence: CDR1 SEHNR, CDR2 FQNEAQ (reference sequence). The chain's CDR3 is CASSLRSTVGNEQFF. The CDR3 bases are TGTGCCAGCAGCTTACGTTCAACAGTTGGCAATGAGCAGTTCTTC.

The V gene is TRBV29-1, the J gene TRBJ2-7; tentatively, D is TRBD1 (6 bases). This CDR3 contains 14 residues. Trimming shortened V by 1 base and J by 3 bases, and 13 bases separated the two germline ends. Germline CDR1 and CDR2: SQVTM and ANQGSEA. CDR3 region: CSVEGAGTHYEQYF. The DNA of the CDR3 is TGCAGCGTTGAAGGGGCCGGGACACACTACGAGCAGTACTTC.

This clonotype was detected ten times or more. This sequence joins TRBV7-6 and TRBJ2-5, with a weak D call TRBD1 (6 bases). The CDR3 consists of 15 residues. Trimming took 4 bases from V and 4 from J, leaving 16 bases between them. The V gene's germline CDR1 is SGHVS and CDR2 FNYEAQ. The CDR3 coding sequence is TGTGCCAGCAGCTCGAACAGGGTTCTCGGAGAGACCCAGTACTTC. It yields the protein CASSSNRVLGETQYF.

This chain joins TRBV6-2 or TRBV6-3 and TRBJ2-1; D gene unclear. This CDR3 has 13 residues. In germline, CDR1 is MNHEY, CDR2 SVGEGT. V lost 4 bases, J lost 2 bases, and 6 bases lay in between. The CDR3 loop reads CASSFEAYNEQFF. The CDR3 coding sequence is TGTGCCAGCAGTTTTGAGGCCTACAATGAGCAGTTCTTC.

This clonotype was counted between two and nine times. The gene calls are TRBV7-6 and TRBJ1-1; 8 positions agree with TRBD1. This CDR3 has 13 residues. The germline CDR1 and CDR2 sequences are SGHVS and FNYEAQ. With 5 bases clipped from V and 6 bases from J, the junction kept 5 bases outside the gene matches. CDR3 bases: TGTGCCAGCAGCACGGAACAGGGGGCTGAAGCTTTCTTT. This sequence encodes CASSTEQGAEAFF.

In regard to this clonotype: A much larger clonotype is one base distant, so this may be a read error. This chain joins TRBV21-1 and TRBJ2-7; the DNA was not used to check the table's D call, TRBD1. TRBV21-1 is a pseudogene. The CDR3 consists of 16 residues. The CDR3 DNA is TGTGCCACGGTAGATAGCGGACAGGGTCATGCCTACGAGCAGTACTTC. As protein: CATVDSGQGHAYEQYF.